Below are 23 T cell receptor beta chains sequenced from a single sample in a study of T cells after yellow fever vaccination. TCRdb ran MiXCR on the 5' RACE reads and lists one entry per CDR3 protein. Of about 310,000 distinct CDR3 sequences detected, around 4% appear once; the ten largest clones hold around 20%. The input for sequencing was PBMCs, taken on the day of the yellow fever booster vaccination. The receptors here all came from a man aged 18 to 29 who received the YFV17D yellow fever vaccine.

The CDR3 DNA sequence: TGTGCCAGCAGCAGGGCAGGGGTCCGGTACGAGCAGTACTTC. Its protein is CASSRAGVRYEQYF. The rearrangement uses TRBV12-3 or TRBV12-4 and TRBJ2-7; D possibly corresponds to TRBD1 (6 bases). The V end was cut by 6 bases, the J end by 4 bases, with 16 bases between. This CDR3 has 14 residues.

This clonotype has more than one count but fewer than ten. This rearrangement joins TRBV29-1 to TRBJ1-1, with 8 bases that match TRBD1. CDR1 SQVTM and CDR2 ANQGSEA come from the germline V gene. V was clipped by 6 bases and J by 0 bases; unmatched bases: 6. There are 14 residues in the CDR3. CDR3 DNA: TGCAGCGTCTGGACAGGGTGGATGAACACTGAAGCTTTCTTT. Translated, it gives CSVWTGWMNTEAFF.

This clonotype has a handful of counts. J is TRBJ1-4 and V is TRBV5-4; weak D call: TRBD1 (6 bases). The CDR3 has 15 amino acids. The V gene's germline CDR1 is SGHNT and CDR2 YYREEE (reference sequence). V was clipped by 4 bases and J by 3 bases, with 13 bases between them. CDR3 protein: CASSDQGRANEKLFF. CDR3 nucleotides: TGTGCCAGCAGCGACCAGGGGAGGGCTAATGAAAAACTGTTTTTT.

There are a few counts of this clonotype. CDR3 DNA: TGTGCCAGCAGCGCGTACGGGACGGATTATGGCTACACCTTC. Residues: CASSAYGTDYGYTF. V and J are TRBV7-2 and TRBJ1-2, with D possibly matching TRBD1 (5 bases). V lost 5 bases and J 5 bases, leaving 15 bases between the germline ends. Germline loops: CDR1 SGHTA, CDR2 FQGNSA. The CDR3 runs 14 residues.

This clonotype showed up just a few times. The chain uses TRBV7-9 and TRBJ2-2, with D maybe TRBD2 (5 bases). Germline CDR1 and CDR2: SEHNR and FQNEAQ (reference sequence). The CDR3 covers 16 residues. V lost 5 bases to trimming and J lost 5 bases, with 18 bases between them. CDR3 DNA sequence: TGTGCCAGCAGCCCTAGCCGAGACGTAAGGACCGGGGAGCTGTTTTTT. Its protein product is CASSPSRDVRTGELFF.

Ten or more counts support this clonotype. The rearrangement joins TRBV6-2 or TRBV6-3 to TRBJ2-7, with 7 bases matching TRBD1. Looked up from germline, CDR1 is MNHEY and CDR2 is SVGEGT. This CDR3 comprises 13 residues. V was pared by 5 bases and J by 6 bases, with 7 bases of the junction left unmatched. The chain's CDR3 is CASSLTGMFEQYV. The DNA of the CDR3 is TGTGCCAGCAGTCTGACAGGGATGTTCGAGCAGTACGTC.

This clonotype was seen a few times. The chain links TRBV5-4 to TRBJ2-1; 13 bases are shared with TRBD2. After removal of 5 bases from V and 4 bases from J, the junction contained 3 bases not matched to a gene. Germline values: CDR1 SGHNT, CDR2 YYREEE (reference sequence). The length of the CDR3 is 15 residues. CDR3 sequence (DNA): TGTGCCAGCAGACTAGCGGGGGGGCAGTACAATGAGCAGTTCTTC. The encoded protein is CASRLAGGQYNEQFF. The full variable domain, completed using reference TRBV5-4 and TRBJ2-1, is ETGVTQSPTHLIKTRGQQVTLRCSSQSGHNTVSWYQQALGQGPQFIFQYYREEENGRGNFPPRFSGLQFPNYSSELNVNALELDDSALYLCASRLAGGQYNEQFFGPGTRLTVL.

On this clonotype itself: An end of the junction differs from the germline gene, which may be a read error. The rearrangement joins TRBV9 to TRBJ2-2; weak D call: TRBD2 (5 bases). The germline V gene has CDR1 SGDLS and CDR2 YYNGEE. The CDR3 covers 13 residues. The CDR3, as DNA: TGTGCCAGCAGCGTAGCTGATACCGGGGAGCTGTCTTTT. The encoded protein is CASSVADTGELSF.

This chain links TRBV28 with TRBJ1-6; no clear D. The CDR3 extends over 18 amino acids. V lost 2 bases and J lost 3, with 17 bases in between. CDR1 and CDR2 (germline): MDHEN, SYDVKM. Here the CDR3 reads CASSLGAAHSLYNSPLHF. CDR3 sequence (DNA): TGTGCCAGCAGTTTAGGAGCAGCGCACAGCCTCTATAATTCACCCCTCCACTTT.

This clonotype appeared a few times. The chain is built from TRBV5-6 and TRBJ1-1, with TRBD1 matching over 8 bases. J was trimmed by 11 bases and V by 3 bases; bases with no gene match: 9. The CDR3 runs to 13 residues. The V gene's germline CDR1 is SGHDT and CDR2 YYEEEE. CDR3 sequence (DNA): TGTGCCAGCAGCTCGTTACAGGGGGTTGGGGCTTTCTTT. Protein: CASSSLQGVGAFF. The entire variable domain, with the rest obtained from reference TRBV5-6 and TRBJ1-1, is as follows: DAGVTQSPTHLIKTRGQQVTLRCSPKSGHDTVSWYQQALGQGPQFIFQYYEEEERQRGNFPDRFSGHQFPNYSSELNVNALLLGDSALYLCASSSLQGVGAFFGQGTRLTVV.

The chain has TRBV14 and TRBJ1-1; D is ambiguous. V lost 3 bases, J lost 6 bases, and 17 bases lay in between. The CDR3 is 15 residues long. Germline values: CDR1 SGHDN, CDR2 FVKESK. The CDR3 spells CASSQNRMSRSEAFF. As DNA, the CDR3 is TGTGCCAGCAGCCAGAACCGAATGAGTAGGTCTGAAGCTTTCTTT. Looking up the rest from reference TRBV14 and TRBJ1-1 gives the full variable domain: EAGVTQFPSHSVIEKGQTVTLRCDPISGHDNLYWYRRVMGKEIKFLLHFVKESKQDESGMPNNRFLAERTGGTYSTLKVQPAELEDSGVYFCASSQNRMSRSEAFFGQGTRLTVV.

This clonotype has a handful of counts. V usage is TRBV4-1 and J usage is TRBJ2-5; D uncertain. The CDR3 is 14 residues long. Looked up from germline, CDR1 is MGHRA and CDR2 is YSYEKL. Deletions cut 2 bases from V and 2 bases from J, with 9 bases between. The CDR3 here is CASSQRADQETQYF. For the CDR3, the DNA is TGCGCCAGCAGCCAACGGGCGGATCAAGAGACCCAGTACTTC.

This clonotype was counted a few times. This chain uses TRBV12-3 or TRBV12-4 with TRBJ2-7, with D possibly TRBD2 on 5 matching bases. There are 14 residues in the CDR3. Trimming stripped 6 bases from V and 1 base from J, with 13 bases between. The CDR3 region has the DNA TGTGCCAGCAGGGAAACCGGGGATTCCTACGAGCAGTACTTC. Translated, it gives CASRETGDSYEQYF.

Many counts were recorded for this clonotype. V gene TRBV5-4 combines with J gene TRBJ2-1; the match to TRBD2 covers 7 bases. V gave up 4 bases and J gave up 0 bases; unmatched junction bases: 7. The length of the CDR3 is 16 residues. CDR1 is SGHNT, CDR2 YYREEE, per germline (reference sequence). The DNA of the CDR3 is TGTGCCAGCAGCGCCGGGGGGATGTCCTCCTACAATGAGCAGTTCTTC. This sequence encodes CASSAGGMSSYNEQFF.

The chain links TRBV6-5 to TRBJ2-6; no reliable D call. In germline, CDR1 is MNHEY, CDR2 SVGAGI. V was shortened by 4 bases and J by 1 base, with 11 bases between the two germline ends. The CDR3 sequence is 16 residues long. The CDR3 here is CASSWSSGSGANVLTF. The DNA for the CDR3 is TGTGCCAGCAGTTGGTCCTCTGGGTCTGGGGCCAACGTCCTGACTTTC.

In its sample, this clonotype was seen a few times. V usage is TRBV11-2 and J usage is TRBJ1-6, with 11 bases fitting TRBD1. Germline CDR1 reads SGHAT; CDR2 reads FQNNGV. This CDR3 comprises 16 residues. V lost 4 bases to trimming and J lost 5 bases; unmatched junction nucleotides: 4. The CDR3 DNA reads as TGTGCCAGCAGCTACGGACAGGGGGCGAATAATTCACCCCTCCACTTT. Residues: CASSYGQGANNSPLHF.

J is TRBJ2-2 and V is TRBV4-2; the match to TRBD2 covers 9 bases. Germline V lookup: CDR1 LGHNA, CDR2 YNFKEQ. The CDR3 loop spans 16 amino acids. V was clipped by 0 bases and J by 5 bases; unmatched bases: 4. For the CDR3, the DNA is TGTGCCAGCAGCCAAGAGGCGGGGGGGCGGACCGGGGAGCTGTTTTTT. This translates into CASSQEAGGRTGELFF.

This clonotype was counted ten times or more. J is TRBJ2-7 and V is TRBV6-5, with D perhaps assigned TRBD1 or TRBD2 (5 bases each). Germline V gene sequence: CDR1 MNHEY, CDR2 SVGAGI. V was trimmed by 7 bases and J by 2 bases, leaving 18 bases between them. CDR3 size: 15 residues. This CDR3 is CASTEGYTAAYEQYV. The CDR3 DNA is TGTGCCAGCACCGAGGGGTATACTGCCGCCTACGAGCAGTACGTC.

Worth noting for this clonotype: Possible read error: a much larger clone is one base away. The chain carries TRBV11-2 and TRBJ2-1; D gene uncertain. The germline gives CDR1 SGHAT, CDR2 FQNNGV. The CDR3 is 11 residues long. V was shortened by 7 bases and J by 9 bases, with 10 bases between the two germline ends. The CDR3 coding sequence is TGTGCCAGCACCTCGTTCAGTGAGCAGTTCTTC. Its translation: CASTSFSEQFF.

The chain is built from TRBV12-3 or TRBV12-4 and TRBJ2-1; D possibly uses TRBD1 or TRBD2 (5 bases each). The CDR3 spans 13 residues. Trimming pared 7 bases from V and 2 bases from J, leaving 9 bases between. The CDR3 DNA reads TGTGCCAGCAAGGGACCGCCCTACAATGAGCAGTTCTTC. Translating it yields CASKGPPYNEQFF.

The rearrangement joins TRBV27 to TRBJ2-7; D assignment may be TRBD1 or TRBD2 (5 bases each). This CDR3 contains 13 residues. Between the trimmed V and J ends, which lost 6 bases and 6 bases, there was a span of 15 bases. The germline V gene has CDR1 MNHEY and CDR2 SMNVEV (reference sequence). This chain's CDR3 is CASSPGANSEQYV. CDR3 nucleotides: TGTGCCAGCAGCCCCGGGGCTAATTCCGAGCAGTACGTC.

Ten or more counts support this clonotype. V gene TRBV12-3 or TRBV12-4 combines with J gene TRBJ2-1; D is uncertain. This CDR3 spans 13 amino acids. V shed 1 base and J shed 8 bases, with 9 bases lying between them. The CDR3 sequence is CASSLGLDYEQFF. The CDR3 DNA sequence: TGTGCCAGCAGTTTAGGGCTAGACTATGAGCAGTTCTTC.

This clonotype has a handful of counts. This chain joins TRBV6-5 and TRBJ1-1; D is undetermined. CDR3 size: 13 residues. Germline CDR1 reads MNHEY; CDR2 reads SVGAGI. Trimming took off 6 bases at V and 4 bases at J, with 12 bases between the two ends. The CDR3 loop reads CASSVGSRTEAFF. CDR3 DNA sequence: TGTGCCAGCAGCGTGGGCAGCCGCACTGAAGCTTTCTTT.